This T cell receptor beta chain was observed in a study of cytomegalovirus exposure and HLA in healthy donors. The germline CDR1 and CDR2 sequences are GTSNPN and SVGIG (reference sequence). The CDR3 sequence is 13 residues long. Trimming shortened V by 4 bases and J by 5 bases, and 13 bases separated the two germline ends. Details on this clone: Its antigen is currently unknown.

General study points: In vitro experiments confirmed that a few CMV-associated chains were specific for CMV antigens.

13 Jbeta primers and 60 Vbeta primers were used for the PCR. Clones were sequenced by immunoSEQ multiplex PCR, and TCRdb holds only the in-frame ones, with some missing. Of 95,000 to 100,000 clones in the sample, over 65% are singletons; the top ten hold over 15%. The chain has TRBV30 and TRBJ2-3, with TRBD2 as a possible D gene (6 bases). Sequenced material: PBMCs. The receptor's source is a man aged 55 to 69 in good health and CMV-seropositive. CDR3 in DNA: TGTGCCTGGAAAAGGTGGGAGGAAGATACGCAGTATTTT. As protein: CAWKRWEEDTQYF.